This paragraph covers one T cell receptor beta chain sequence. Using immunoSEQ multiplex PCR, the repertoire was profiled, and TCRdb retains in-frame clones only, with some absent. This sample has over 110,000 clones; approximately 88% occur once, and the top ten carry 28%. The data belong to a study of blood T cell repertoires in COVID-19. Across the whole study: Donors in the United States, Italy and Spain gave samples during acute or convalescent COVID-19.

The CDR3 runs 14 residues. In germline, CDR1 is LNHDA, CDR2 SQIVND (reference sequence). J was trimmed by 3 bases and V by 10 bases; bases with no gene match: 7. Sequenced: peripheral blood. The rearrangement joins TRBV19 to TRBJ2-3; 10 bases align to TRBD2. This sequence was found in a human donor in a cohort sampled during active COVID-19. CDR3 amino acids: CATNLAGATDTQYF. As DNA, the CDR3 is TGTGCCACTAACCTAGCGGGGGCAACAGATACGCAGTATTTT.